At least ten counts were recorded for the clone carrying this T cell receptor (beta chain). Its antigen is currently unknown. TCRdb processed the reads anew with MiXCR; each CDR3 protein has one entry. The sample includes about 260,000 distinct CDR3 sequences, about an eighth of them seen just once. This CDR3 contains 13 residues. Germline CDR1 reads SGHAT; CDR2 reads FQNNGV. Trimming stripped 8 bases from V and 7 bases from J, with 17 bases between. The data derive from a study of T cell repertoires in cytomegalovirus infection. Study as a whole: Signatures in public TCR beta sequences pointed to both CMV infection and matching HLA type. Findings and limits, study-wide: HLA-C-restricted CMV-specific TCR beta clonotypes prevailed in the ex vivo response. The study identified carriers of CMV plus the relevant HLA from cumulative public TCR beta family frequency.

The receptor was isolated from a human donor in good health (CMV status not recorded). Some clones in this sample may be carry-over from other donors' samples. This sequence joins TRBV11-2 and TRBJ1-2, with D perhaps matching TRBD1 (5 bases). Material for sequencing was PBMCs. The CDR3 loop reads CASGSLGAGGYTF. CDR3 in DNA: TGTGCCAGCGGATCTTTAGGGGCAGGTGGCTACACCTTC.